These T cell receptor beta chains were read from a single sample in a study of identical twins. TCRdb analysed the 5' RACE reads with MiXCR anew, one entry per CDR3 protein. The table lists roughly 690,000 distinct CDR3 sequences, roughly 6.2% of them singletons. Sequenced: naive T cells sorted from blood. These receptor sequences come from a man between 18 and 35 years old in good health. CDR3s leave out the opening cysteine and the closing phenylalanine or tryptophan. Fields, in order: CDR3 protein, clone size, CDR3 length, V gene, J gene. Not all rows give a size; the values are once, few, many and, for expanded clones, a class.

CDR3 protein: ASSLAGAKQETQY
clone size: many
CDR3 length: 13
V gene: TRBV11-2
J gene: TRBJ2-5

CDR3 protein: ASNSWRGALKTGELF
clone size: many
CDR3 length: 15
V gene: TRBV5-1
J gene: TRBJ2-2

CDR3 protein: ASSLGLAPENIQY
clone size: many
CDR3 length: 13
V gene: TRBV7-3
J gene: TRBJ2-4

CDR3 protein: ASSRTSGISEQF
clone size: many
CDR3 length: 12
V gene: TRBV11-3
J gene: TRBJ2-1

CDR3 protein: ASSVGGTGKETQY
clone size: many
CDR3 length: 13
V gene: TRBV9
J gene: TRBJ2-5

CDR3 protein: AISLLDGANEQY
clone size: many
CDR3 length: 12
V gene: TRBV10-3
J gene: TRBJ2-7

CDR3 protein: AWNAGYEQY
clone size: .
CDR3 length: 9
V gene: TRBV30
J gene: TRBJ2-7

CDR3 protein: ATSDLGPGLTGELF
clone size: many
CDR3 length: 14
V gene: TRBV24-1
J gene: TRBJ2-2

CDR3 protein: ASSHQGREAF
clone size: .
CDR3 length: 10
V gene: TRBV7-9
J gene: TRBJ1-1

CDR3 protein: SVDRGEMWQF
clone size: many
CDR3 length: 10
V gene: TRBV29-1
J gene: TRBJ2-1

CDR3 protein: ASSGEDRGFYNEQF
clone size: many
CDR3 length: 14
V gene: TRBV7-9
J gene: TRBJ2-1

CDR3 protein: ASSLDVNLNEQF
clone size: many
CDR3 length: 12
V gene: TRBV7-2
J gene: TRBJ2-1